A selection of T cell receptor beta chains follows, all from one sample in a study of regulatory T cells in long-lasting Graves disease. TCRdb independently ran MiXCR on the multiplex PCR reads; one entry per CDR3 protein. The sample has 450,000 to 500,000 distinct CDR3 sequences, around 15% seen once; the top ten hold 9% to 15%. Another study also made use of these data, one on T cells in Graves' hyperthyroidism and ophthalmopathy.

Here the sequenced sample was peripheral blood mononuclear cells (PBMCs), taken at new diagnosis, from a patient treated with antithyroid drugs. The receptors were sampled from a man aged 35 to 55 with Graves disease. Both conserved end residues are part of each CDR3. A D gene is named only where the DNA matches it firmly. Clone size is shown for a subset of rows, as once, few, many or a class of expanded clone.

j_gene: TRBJ2-7; d_gene: TRBD1; len: 15; v_gene: TRBV5-1; abundance: many; CDR3aa: CASSPTGSGSYEQYF; CDR3nt: TGCGCCAGCAGCCCGACAGGGAGTGGCTCCTACGAGCAGTACTTC
j_gene: TRBJ2-7; d_gene: NA; len: 16; v_gene: TRBV7-9; abundance: many; CDR3aa: CASSPTFGTSAHEQYF; CDR3nt: TGTGCCAGCAGCCCTACGTTTGGGACATCGGCCCACGAGCAGTACTTC
j_gene: TRBJ2-1; d_gene: TRBD2; len: 15; v_gene: TRBV9; abundance: NA; CDR3aa: CASSVGSSGAKEQFF; CDR3nt: TGTGCCAGCAGCGTAGGCTCTAGCGGGGCTAAAGAGCAGTTCTTC
j_gene: TRBJ2-5; d_gene: TRBD1; len: 17; v_gene: TRBV20-1; abundance: many; CDR3aa: CSASLGTVLLYQETQYF; CDR3nt: TGCAGTGCTAGTCTGGGGACAGTTCTTTTGTACCAAGAGACCCAGTACTTC
j_gene: TRBJ2-1; d_gene: TRBD2; len: 15; v_gene: TRBV7-9; abundance: many; CDR3aa: CASSVLAGGNNEQFF; CDR3nt: TGTGCCAGCAGTGTACTAGCGGGAGGCAACAATGAGCAGTTCTTC
j_gene: TRBJ2-7; d_gene: NA; len: 14; v_gene: TRBV3-1; abundance: NA; CDR3aa: CASSQPGPAVEQYF; CDR3nt: TGTGCCAGCAGCCAGCCGGGACCAGCCGTCGAGCAGTACTTC
j_gene: TRBJ2-7; d_gene: TRBD2; len: 14; v_gene: TRBV9; abundance: few; CDR3aa: CASSARDYSYEQYF; CDR3nt: TGCGCCAGCAGCGCCCGGGACTACTCCTACGAGCAGTACTTC
j_gene: TRBJ2-1; d_gene: NA; len: 15; v_gene: TRBV9; abundance: few; CDR3aa: CASSVEQGYYNEQFF; CDR3nt: TGTGCCAGCAGCGTAGAGCAGGGTTACTACAATGAGCAGTTCTTC
j_gene: TRBJ2-7; d_gene: NA; len: 13; v_gene: TRBV11-1; abundance: many; CDR3aa: CASSLDLMYEQYF; CDR3nt: TGTGCCAGCAGCTTAGACCTGATGTACGAGCAGTACTTC
j_gene: TRBJ2-7; d_gene: NA; len: 15; v_gene: TRBV4-1; abundance: NA; CDR3aa: CASSQGGWRSYEQYF; CDR3nt: TGCGCCAGCAGCCAAGGCGGGTGGAGATCCTACGAGCAGTACTTC
j_gene: TRBJ2-3; d_gene: NA; len: 13; v_gene: TRBV10-3; abundance: many; CDR3aa: CAITKGTADTQYF; CDR3nt: TGTGCCATCACGAAGGGAACGGCAGATACGCAGTATTTT
j_gene: TRBJ2-1; d_gene: NA; len: 15; v_gene: TRBV18; abundance: many; CDR3aa: CASSPPAGLGHEQFF; CDR3nt: TGTGCCAGCTCACCACCCGCAGGGTTGGGGCATGAGCAGTTCTTC
j_gene: TRBJ1-1; d_gene: TRBD1; len: 14; v_gene: TRBV24-1; abundance: many; CDR3aa: CATSPTGMSTEAFF; CDR3nt: TGTGCCACCAGTCCGACAGGGATGAGCACTGAAGCTTTCTTT
j_gene: TRBJ2-7; d_gene: NA; len: 15; v_gene: TRBV12-5; abundance: many; CDR3aa: CASGLVAEGEGEQYF; CDR3nt: TGTGCTAGTGGTTTGGTCGCGGAGGGGGAAGGAGAGCAGTACTTC
j_gene: TRBJ2-1; d_gene: TRBD2; len: 15; v_gene: TRBV20-1; abundance: NA; CDR3aa: CSARVSGSSYNEQFF; CDR3nt: TGCAGTGCTAGAGTTAGCGGGAGCTCCTACAATGAGCAGTTCTTC
j_gene: TRBJ2-2; d_gene: TRBD1; len: 15; v_gene: TRBV6-2/TRBV6-3; abundance: NA; CDR3aa: CASSRDRGRRGELFF; CDR3nt: TGTGCCAGCAGTCGGGACAGGGGGCGGCGCGGGGAGCTGTTTTTT
j_gene: TRBJ2-2; d_gene: TRBD1; len: 15; v_gene: TRBV5-1; abundance: NA; CDR3aa: CASSGGQANTGELFF; CDR3nt: TGCGCCAGCAGCGGGGGACAGGCGAACACCGGGGAGCTGTTTTTT
j_gene: TRBJ2-5; d_gene: NA; len: 13; v_gene: TRBV27; abundance: many; CDR3aa: CASSLFGPETQYF; CDR3nt: TGTGCCAGCAGTTTATTCGGCCCGGAGACCCAGTACTTC
j_gene: TRBJ1-4; d_gene: NA; len: 14; v_gene: TRBV3-1; abundance: many; CDR3aa: CASSHLGQLEKLFF; CDR3nt: TGTGCCAGCAGCCACCTCGGGCAGCTTGAAAAACTGTTTTTT
j_gene: TRBJ2-2; d_gene: NA; len: 15; v_gene: TRBV28; abundance: many; CDR3aa: CASSRDPSGTGELFF; CDR3nt: TGTGCCAGCAGTAGGGACCCAAGCGGCACCGGGGAGCTGTTTTTT
j_gene: TRBJ2-1; d_gene: NA; len: 12; v_gene: TRBV7-3; abundance: NA; CDR3aa: CASGVWFAEQFF; CDR3nt: TGTGCCAGCGGGGTCTGGTTTGCTGAGCAGTTCTTC
j_gene: TRBJ2-3; d_gene: TRBD2; len: 17; v_gene: TRBV11-2; abundance: NA; CDR3aa: CASSSLLAGGNTDTQYF; CDR3nt: TGTGCCAGCAGCTCCCTCCTAGCGGGAGGAAACACAGACACGCAGTATTTT
j_gene: TRBJ1-1; d_gene: NA; len: 13; v_gene: TRBV30; abundance: once; CDR3aa: CAWSEGMNTEAFF; CDR3nt: TGTGCCTGGAGCGAGGGAATGAACACTGAAGCTTTCTTT
j_gene: TRBJ2-5; d_gene: TRBD2; len: 19; v_gene: TRBV10-2; abundance: many; CDR3aa: CASSESNGRVAGGRETQYF; CDR3nt: TGCGCCAGCAGTGAATCGAATGGTAGGGTAGCGGGAGGAAGGGAGACCCAGTACTTC
j_gene: TRBJ1-2; d_gene: NA; len: 14; v_gene: TRBV12-3/TRBV12-4; abundance: many; CDR3aa: CASSLGVTAYGYTF; CDR3nt: TGTGCCAGCAGTTTAGGAGTAACTGCCTATGGCTACACCTTC
j_gene: TRBJ1-1; d_gene: TRBD1; len: 14; v_gene: TRBV20-1; abundance: many; CDR3aa: CSARDQGGNTEAFF; CDR3nt: TGCAGTGCTAGAGATCAGGGGGGCAACACTGAAGCTTTCTTT
j_gene: TRBJ2-1; d_gene: TRBD2; len: 13; v_gene: TRBV29-1; abundance: NA; CDR3aa: CSGVGTTYNEQFF; CDR3nt: TGCAGCGGGGTTGGGACTACATACAATGAGCAGTTCTTC
j_gene: TRBJ2-7; d_gene: NA; len: 14; v_gene: TRBV7-9; abundance: many; CDR3aa: CASRRGEISYEQYF; CDR3nt: TGTGCCAGCAGGAGGGGGGAGATCTCCTACGAGCAGTACTTC
j_gene: TRBJ2-5; d_gene: TRBD1; len: 14; v_gene: TRBV3-1; abundance: many; CDR3aa: CASSLRGRGETQYF; CDR3nt: TGTGCCAGCAGCCTCAGGGGGAGAGGAGAGACCCAGTACTTC
j_gene: TRBJ2-7; d_gene: TRBD2; len: 13; v_gene: TRBV20-1; abundance: NA; CDR3aa: CSAGRGVSYEQYF; CDR3nt: TGCAGTGCTGGGAGGGGTGTCTCCTACGAGCAGTACTTC
j_gene: TRBJ1-4; d_gene: NA; len: 14; v_gene: TRBV9; abundance: few; CDR3aa: CASSGGDGRAKLFF; CDR3nt: TGTGCCAGCAGCGGTGGGGACGGAAGGGCAAAACTGTTTTTT
j_gene: TRBJ2-7; d_gene: TRBD2; len: 14; v_gene: TRBV11-2; abundance: few; CDR3aa: CASSLASGPYEQYF; CDR3nt: TGTGCCAGCAGCTTAGCTAGCGGGCCCTACGAGCAGTACTTC
j_gene: TRBJ2-1; d_gene: NA; len: 20; v_gene: TRBV7-9; abundance: NA; CDR3aa: CASSPYGTGVYGGRDNEQFF; CDR3nt: TGTGCCAGCAGCCCCTACGGGACAGGGGTGTACGGCGGGAGGGACAATGAGCAGTTCTTC
j_gene: TRBJ2-3; d_gene: TRBD2; len: 17; v_gene: TRBV7-9; abundance: NA; CDR3aa: CASSSRTSGRPTDTQYF; CDR3nt: TGTGCCAGCAGCTCGAGGACTAGCGGGAGGCCCACAGATACGCAGTATTTT
j_gene: TRBJ2-3; d_gene: TRBD1; len: 15; v_gene: TRBV7-9; abundance: many; CDR3aa: CASSPRTGLRDTQYF; CDR3nt: TGTGCCAGCAGCCCCCGGACAGGTTTAAGAGATACGCAGTATTTT
j_gene: TRBJ2-1; d_gene: NA; len: 15; v_gene: TRBV24-1; abundance: few; CDR3aa: CATSDLGQSWNEQFF; CDR3nt: TGTGCCACCAGTGATTTGGGACAGTCATGGAATGAGCAGTTCTTC
j_gene: TRBJ2-7; d_gene: NA; len: 15; v_gene: TRBV3-1; abundance: many; CDR3aa: CASSQRDGGSYEQYF; CDR3nt: TGTGCCAGCAGCCAAAGGGATGGGGGCTCCTACGAGCAGTACTTC
j_gene: TRBJ2-7; d_gene: NA; len: 13; v_gene: TRBV12-5; abundance: many; CDR3aa: CASNRDPDYEQYF; CDR3nt: TGTGCTAGCAACCGGGACCCCGACTACGAGCAGTACTTC
j_gene: TRBJ2-4; d_gene: NA; len: 16; v_gene: TRBV2; abundance: many; CDR3aa: CASSVSGGTAKNIQYF; CDR3nt: TGTGCCAGCAGTGTATCTGGCGGCACTGCCAAAAACATTCAGTACTTC
j_gene: TRBJ2-2; d_gene: NA; len: 15; v_gene: TRBV27; abundance: NA; CDR3aa: CASIPAGAGTGELFF; CDR3nt: TGTGCCAGCATCCCCGCGGGGGCGGGGACCGGGGAGCTGTTTTTT
j_gene: TRBJ2-5; d_gene: NA; len: 14; v_gene: TRBV6-2/TRBV6-3; abundance: NA; CDR3aa: CASSYSISRETQYF; CDR3nt: TGTGCCAGCAGTTACTCCATCAGTCGAGAGACCCAGTACTTC
j_gene: TRBJ1-4; d_gene: NA; len: 13; v_gene: TRBV11-2; abundance: many; CDR3aa: CASSLGLGEKLFF; CDR3nt: TGTGCCAGCAGCTTAGGGCTCGGCGAAAAACTGTTTTTT
j_gene: TRBJ2-1; d_gene: NA; len: 16; v_gene: TRBV25-1; abundance: few; CDR3aa: CASSEEGRVRYNEQFF; CDR3nt: TGTGCCAGCAGTGAGGAGGGCAGGGTAAGGTACAATGAGCAGTTCTTC
j_gene: TRBJ1-5; d_gene: NA; len: 14; v_gene: TRBV24-1; abundance: many; CDR3aa: CATSPPGHGQPQHF; CDR3nt: TGTGCCACCAGTCCTCCGGGGCACGGTCAGCCCCAGCATTTT
j_gene: TRBJ2-7; d_gene: NA; len: 14; v_gene: TRBV2; abundance: many; CDR3aa: CASRDGLGTYEQYF; CDR3nt: TGTGCCAGCAGGGATGGACTGGGAACCTACGAGCAGTACTTC
j_gene: TRBJ2-1; d_gene: TRBD2; len: 17; v_gene: TRBV27; abundance: many; CDR3aa: CASSPTFGTSGTNEQFF; CDR3nt: TGTGCCAGCAGTCCCACTTTCGGGACTAGCGGGACCAATGAGCAGTTCTTC
j_gene: TRBJ1-5; d_gene: TRBD1; len: 15; v_gene: TRBV28; abundance: many; CDR3aa: CASSFDRGRPEPQHF; CDR3nt: TGTGCCAGCAGTTTTGACAGGGGCCGCCCCGAGCCCCAGCATTTT
j_gene: TRBJ1-2; d_gene: TRBD1; len: 13; v_gene: TRBV24-1; abundance: NA; CDR3aa: CATSTGNHYGYTF; CDR3nt: TGTGCCACTTCGACAGGGAACCACTATGGCTACACCTTC
j_gene: TRBJ1-1; d_gene: NA; len: 13; v_gene: TRBV7-2; abundance: many; CDR3aa: CASSGRKNTEAFF; CDR3nt: TGTGCCAGCAGCGGCAGGAAAAACACTGAAGCTTTCTTT